Below, 18 T cell receptor beta chains from the same sample are listed, as sequenced in a study of CD8 T cells in ankylosing spondylitis. TCRdb re-called the 5' RACE reads with MiXCR, one entry per CDR3 protein. The table includes 200,000 to 250,000 distinct CDR3 sequences, 20% to 30% detected once. Sequenced material: blood, either unsorted or a sorted T cell fraction (not recorded which). These receptor sequences come from a male donor with ankylosing spondylitis or in good health (not recorded which).

This clonotype appeared a few times. The J gene is TRBJ1-3, the V gene TRBV6-1, with D perhaps TRBD1 (5 bases). From germline, CDR1 is MNHNS and CDR2 SASEGT. The length of the CDR3 is 16 residues. The V end lost 6 bases, the J end lost 2 bases, and 17 bases lay between the germline ends. CDR3 nucleotides: TGTGCCAGCAGCCACCGGGGGTCTCCAGCTGGAAACACCATATATTTT. Translated, it gives CASSHRGSPAGNTIYF.

This clonotype was counted ten times or more. CDR3 in amino acids: CASSLALASRSNEQFF. Written as DNA, the CDR3 is TGTGCCAGCAGTTTAGCGCTCGCTAGTCGGAGCAATGAGCAGTTCTTC. The gene calls are TRBV12-3 or TRBV12-4 and TRBJ2-1; no firm D call. Trimming stripped 0 bases from V and 6 bases from J, with 15 bases between. This CDR3 spans 16 amino acids.

In this sample, this clonotype turned up many times. This chain connects TRBV7-9 to TRBJ2-1, with D uncertain. V was trimmed by 3 bases and J by 7 bases, leaving 13 bases between them. The CDR3 runs 14 residues. Germline V CDR1 and CDR2: SEHNR, FQNEAQ (reference sequence). Written as DNA, the CDR3 is TGTGCCAGCAGCTTCGCGACTGAAAAAAATGAGCAGTTCTTC. This translates into CASSFATEKNEQFF.

This clonotype appeared many times. The CDR3 region has the DNA TGCGCCAGCAGCTTGGCCCCGGGGTCGGGCACTGAAGCTTTCTTT. This gives the protein CASSLAPGSGTEAFF. The chain links TRBV5-1 to TRBJ1-1; D not resolved. V lost 0 bases and J 4 bases, leaving 13 bases between the germline ends. CDR3 size: 15 residues. Germline V lookup: CDR1 SGHRS, CDR2 YFSETQ.

At least ten counts were recorded for this clonotype. V gene TRBV2 combines with J gene TRBJ2-5; TRBD2 matches at 11 bases. Germline CDR1 SNHLY, CDR2 FYNNEI. V gave up 7 bases and J gave up 5 bases; unmatched junction bases: 6. The CDR3 is 14 amino acids. The CDR3 loop is CASKMTSGTETQYF. In DNA form, the CDR3 reads TGTGCCAGCAAAATGACTAGCGGGACGGAGACCCAGTACTTC.

The rearrangement links TRBV5-1 to TRBJ2-7, with D possibly TRBD1 on 6 matching bases. The germline V gene encodes CDR1 SGHRS and CDR2 YFSETQ. V lost 0 bases and J lost 6, with 13 bases in between. The CDR3 is 14 residues long. Written as DNA, the CDR3 is TGCGCCAGCAGCTTGGCGGCAGGGGCGAGCGAGCAGTACTTC. Protein sequence: CASSLAAGASEQYF.

This clonotype has a count of ten or more. This chain joins TRBV10-3 and TRBJ1-2; perhaps TRBD1 as D (6 bases). With 3 bases removed from V and 9 bases from J, the gap between germline ends came to 14 bases. Germline-derived CDR1 and CDR2 are ENHRY and SYGVKD. This CDR3 region has 13 residues. The CDR3 loop reads CAISDGGQRRYTF. The DNA for the CDR3 is TGTGCCATCAGTGATGGTGGACAGCGGCGCTACACCTTC.

This clonotype was counted ten times or more. The V call is TRBV12-3 or TRBV12-4, the J call TRBJ1-5, with D unclear. The CDR3 is 15 residues long. V lost 7 bases and J 1 base, leaving 14 bases between the germline ends. The CDR3 coding sequence is TGTGCCAGCAAGTGGGGAGGGAAAAGCAATCAGCCCCAGCATTTT. Residues: CASKWGGKSNQPQHF.

This clonotype showed up many times. The CDR3 coding sequence is TGCAGCGTTGAACTCCACGCGGCTAGATACAATGAGCAGTTCTTC. Its protein is CSVELHAARYNEQFF. The chain carries TRBV29-1 and TRBJ2-1; D not resolved. The V gene lost 2 bases and the J gene lost 4 bases, with 15 bases spanning the gap. From germline, CDR1 is SQVTM and CDR2 ANQGSEA. The CDR3 has 15 residues.

The gene calls are TRBV7-3 and TRBJ2-1; D remains ambiguous. Between the trimmed V and J ends, which lost 4 bases and 8 bases, there was a span of 9 bases. The CDR3 has 12 residues. The germline CDR1 and CDR2 sequences are SGHTA and FQGTGA. The CDR3 sequence is CASSYSNHEQFF. DNA for the CDR3: TGTGCCAGCAGCTACTCGAACCATGAGCAGTTCTTC.

This clonotype was counted between two and nine times. V and J are TRBV20-1 and TRBJ2-1; 9 nucleotides align to TRBD2. Germline V lookup: CDR1 DFQATT, CDR2 SNEGSKA (reference sequence). This CDR3 has 11 amino acids. The J segment lost 10 bases and the V segment lost 6 bases, leaving 4 bases of the junction unmatched. CDR3 sequence (DNA): TGCAGTGCGGCTAGCGGGAAAGAGCAGTTCTTC. It is translated as CSAASGKEQFF.

This rearrangement joins TRBV20-1 to TRBJ2-7; weak D call: TRBD1 (5 bases). This CDR3 contains 15 residues. Germline V gives CDR1 DFQATT, CDR2 SNEGSKA (reference sequence). The V end was cut by 2 bases, the J end by 2 bases, with 16 bases between. The CDR3 region has the DNA TGCAGTGCTAGACCAGCGAACCAGGGCACCTACGAGCAGTACTTC. This translates into CSARPANQGTYEQYF.

This clonotype was counted many times. The J gene is TRBJ1-4, the V gene TRBV4-3; D unresolved. The ends were cut back, 3 bases at V and 5 bases at J, with 10 bases in the middle. The CDR3 is 14 residues long. Looked up from germline, CDR1 is LGHNA and CDR2 is YSLEER. The CDR3 loop reads CASSHSMGNEKLFF. As DNA, the CDR3 is TGCGCCAGCAGCCACTCAATGGGCAATGAAAAACTGTTTTTT.

CDR3 amino acids: CASSRDRVRETQYF. DNA for the CDR3: TGTGCCAGCAGCCGCGACAGGGTCCGGGAGACCCAGTACTTC. V and J are TRBV12-3 or TRBV12-4 and TRBJ2-5; 7 bases agree with TRBD1. There are 14 residues in the CDR3. V lost 6 bases, J lost 5 bases, and 9 bases stayed unmatched.

In its sample, this clonotype was seen many times. CDR3: CASKGGRSYNEQFF. The DNA of the CDR3 is TGTGCCAGCAAGGGCGGGAGGTCCTACAATGAGCAGTTCTTC. The genes are TRBV12-3 or TRBV12-4 and TRBJ2-1; TRBD2 matches at 8 bases. The CDR3 is 14 residues long. V lost 7 bases to trimming and J lost 1 base; unmatched junction nucleotides: 3.

This clonotype has ten or more counts. The V gene is TRBV15, the J gene TRBJ2-3; D is unclear. The CDR3 consists of 16 residues. V lost 0 bases and J 4 bases, leaving 14 bases between the germline ends. Germline loops: CDR1 LNHNV, CDR2 YYDKDF (reference sequence). CDR3 in DNA: TGTGCCACCAGCAGAGATAATAGCTTTGGGGCAGATACGCAGTATTTT. It specifies CATSRDNSFGADTQYF.

This clonotype occurred a few times. The rearrangement joins TRBV5-1 to TRBJ2-7; 13 bases are a match to TRBD2. Germline assignment: CDR1 SGHRS and CDR2 YFSETQ. V lost 5 bases and J lost 2; bases outside the gene matches: 10. This CDR3 is built from 17 residues. Written as DNA, the CDR3 is TGCGCCAGCAGGGTAGAGATAGGACTAGCGGGAGCCTACGAGCAGTACTTC. The encoded protein is CASRVEIGLAGAYEQYF. Looking up the rest from reference TRBV5-1 and TRBJ2-7 gives the full variable domain: KAGVTQTPRYLIKTRGQQVTLSCSPISGHRSVSWYQQTPGQGLQFLFEYFSETQRNKGNFPGRFSGRQFSNSRSEMNVSTLELGDSALYLCASRVEIGLAGAYEQYFGPGTRLTVT.

Many counts were recorded for this clonotype. This chain links TRBV7-2 with TRBJ2-7; no firm D call. This CDR3 is 14 amino acids long. Germline V gene data show CDR1 as SGHTA and CDR2 as FQGNSA. V was cut by 1 base and J by 2 bases, with 9 bases left in between. The CDR3 sequence: CASSLGRLAYEQYF. The CDR3 coding sequence is TGTGCCAGCAGCTTAGGTAGGCTAGCCTACGAGCAGTACTTC.